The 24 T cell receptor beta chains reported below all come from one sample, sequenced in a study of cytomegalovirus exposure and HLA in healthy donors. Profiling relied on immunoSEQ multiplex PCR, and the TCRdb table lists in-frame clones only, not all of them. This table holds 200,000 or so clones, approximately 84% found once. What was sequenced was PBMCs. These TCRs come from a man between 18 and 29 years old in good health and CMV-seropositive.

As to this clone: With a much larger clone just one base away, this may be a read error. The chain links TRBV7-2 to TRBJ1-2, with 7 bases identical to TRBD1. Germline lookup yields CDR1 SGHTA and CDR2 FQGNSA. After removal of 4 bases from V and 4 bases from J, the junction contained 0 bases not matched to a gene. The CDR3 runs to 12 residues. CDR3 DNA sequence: TGTGCCAGCAGCTGGACAGGCTATGGCTACACCTTC. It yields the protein CASSWTGYGYTF.

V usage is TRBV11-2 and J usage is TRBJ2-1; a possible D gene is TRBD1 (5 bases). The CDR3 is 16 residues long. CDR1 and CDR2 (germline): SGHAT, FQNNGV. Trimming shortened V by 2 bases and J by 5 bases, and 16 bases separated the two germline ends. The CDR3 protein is CASSLSIWQGDNEQFF. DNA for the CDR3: TGTGCCAGCAGCTTATCGATCTGGCAGGGCGACAATGAGCAGTTCTTC.

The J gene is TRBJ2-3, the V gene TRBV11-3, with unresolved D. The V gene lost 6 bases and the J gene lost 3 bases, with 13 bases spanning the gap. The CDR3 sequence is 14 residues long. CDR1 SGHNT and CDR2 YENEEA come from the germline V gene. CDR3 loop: CASSSGSWTDTQYF. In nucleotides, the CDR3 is TGTGCCAGCAGTTCCGGGTCGTGGACAGATACGCAGTATTTT.

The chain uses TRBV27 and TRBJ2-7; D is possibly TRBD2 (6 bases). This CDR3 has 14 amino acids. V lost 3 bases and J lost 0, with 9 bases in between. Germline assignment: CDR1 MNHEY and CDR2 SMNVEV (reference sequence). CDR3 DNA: TGTGCCAGCAGTTTCCTGGGGGGCTCCTACGAGCAGTACTTC. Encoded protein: CASSFLGGSYEQYF.

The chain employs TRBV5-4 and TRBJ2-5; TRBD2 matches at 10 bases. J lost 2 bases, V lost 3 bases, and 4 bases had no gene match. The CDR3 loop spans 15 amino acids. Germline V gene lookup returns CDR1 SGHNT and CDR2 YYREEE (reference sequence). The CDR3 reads CASSWGTSEQETQYF. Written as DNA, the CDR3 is TGTGCCAGCAGCTGGGGGACTAGCGAACAAGAGACCCAGTACTTC. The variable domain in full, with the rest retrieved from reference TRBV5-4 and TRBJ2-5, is ETGVTQSPTHLIKTRGQQVTLRCSSQSGHNTVSWYQQALGQGPQFIFQYYREEENGRGNFPPRFSGLQFPNYSSELNVNALELDDSALYLCASSWGTSEQETQYFGPGTRLLVL.

CDR3: CASSVTPQETQYF. The DNA for the CDR3 is TGTGCCAGCAGCGTAACCCCCCAGGAGACCCAGTACTTC. The chain carries TRBV9 and TRBJ2-5; D uncertain. The CDR3 is made up of 13 amino acids. V dropped 1 base and J dropped 5 bases, with 9 bases sitting between them. Germline CDR1 reads SGDLS; CDR2 reads YYNGEE.

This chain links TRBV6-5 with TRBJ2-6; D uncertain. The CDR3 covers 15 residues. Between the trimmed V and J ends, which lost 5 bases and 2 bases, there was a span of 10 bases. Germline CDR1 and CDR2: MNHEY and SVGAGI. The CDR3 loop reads CASSRGAPGANVLTF. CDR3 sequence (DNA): TGTGCCAGCAGTAGAGGTGCCCCTGGGGCCAACGTCCTGACTTTC.

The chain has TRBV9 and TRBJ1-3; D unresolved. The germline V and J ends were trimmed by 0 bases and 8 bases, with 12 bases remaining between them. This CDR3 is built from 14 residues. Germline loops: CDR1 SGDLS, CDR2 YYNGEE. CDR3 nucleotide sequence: TGTGCCAGCAGCGTAGCTGGGCTCCTTTACACCATATATTTT. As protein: CASSVAGLLYTIYF.

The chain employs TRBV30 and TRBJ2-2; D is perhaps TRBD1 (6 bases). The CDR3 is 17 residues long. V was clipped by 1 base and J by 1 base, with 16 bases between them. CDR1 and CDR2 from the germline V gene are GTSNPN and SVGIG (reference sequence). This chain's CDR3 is CAWSAPVGAMNTGELFF. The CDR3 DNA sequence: TGTGCCTGGAGTGCCCCCGTGGGGGCCATGAACACCGGGGAGCTGTTTTTT.

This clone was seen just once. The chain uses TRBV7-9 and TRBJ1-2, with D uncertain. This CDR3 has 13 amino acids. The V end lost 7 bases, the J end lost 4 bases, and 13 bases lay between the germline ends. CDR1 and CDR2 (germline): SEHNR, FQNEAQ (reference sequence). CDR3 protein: CASKSWRSYGYTF. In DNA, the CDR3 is TGTGCCAGCAAATCATGGAGAAGCTATGGCTACACCTTC.

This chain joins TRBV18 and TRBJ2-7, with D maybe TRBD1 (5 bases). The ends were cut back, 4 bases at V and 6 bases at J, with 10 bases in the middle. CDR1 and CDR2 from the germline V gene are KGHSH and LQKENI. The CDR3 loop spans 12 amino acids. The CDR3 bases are TGTGCCAGCTCACGAAATAGGGGCGAGCAGTACTTC. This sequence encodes CASSRNRGEQYF.

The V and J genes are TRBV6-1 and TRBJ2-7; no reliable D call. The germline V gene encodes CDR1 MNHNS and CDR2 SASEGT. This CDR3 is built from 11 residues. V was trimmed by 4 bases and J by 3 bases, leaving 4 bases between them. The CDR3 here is CASSVHYEQYF. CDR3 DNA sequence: TGTGCCAGCAGTGTACACTACGAGCAGTACTTC.

The CDR3 DNA follows: TGTGCCAGCAGCTTAGCGGTTGAGCGTAACAATGAGCAGTTCTTC. Its translation is CASSLAVERNNEQFF. The chain combines TRBV7-6 with TRBJ2-1; D not certain. Germline CDR1 and CDR2: SGHVS and FNYEAQ. V shed 0 bases and J shed 5 bases, with 11 bases lying between them. This CDR3 is 15 amino acids long.

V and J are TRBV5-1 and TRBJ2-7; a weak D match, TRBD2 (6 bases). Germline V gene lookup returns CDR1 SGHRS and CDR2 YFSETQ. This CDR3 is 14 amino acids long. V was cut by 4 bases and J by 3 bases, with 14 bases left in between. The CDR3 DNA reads TGCGCCAGCAGCCCTAGGACTACGAACTACGAGCAGTACTTC. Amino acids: CASSPRTTNYEQYF.

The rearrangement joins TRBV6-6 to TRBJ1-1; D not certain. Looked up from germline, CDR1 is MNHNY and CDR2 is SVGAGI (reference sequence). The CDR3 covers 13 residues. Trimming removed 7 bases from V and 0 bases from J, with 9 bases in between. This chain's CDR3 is CASNEGLNTEAFF. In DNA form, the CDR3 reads TGTGCCAGCAACGAGGGCTTGAACACTGAAGCTTTCTTT.

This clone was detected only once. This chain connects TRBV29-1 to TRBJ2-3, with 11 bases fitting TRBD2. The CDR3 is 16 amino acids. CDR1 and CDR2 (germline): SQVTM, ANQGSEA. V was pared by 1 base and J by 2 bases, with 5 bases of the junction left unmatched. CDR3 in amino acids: CSVEGGTSGTTDTQYF. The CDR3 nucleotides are TGCAGCGTTGAAGGGGGGACTAGCGGAACCACAGATACGCAGTATTTT.

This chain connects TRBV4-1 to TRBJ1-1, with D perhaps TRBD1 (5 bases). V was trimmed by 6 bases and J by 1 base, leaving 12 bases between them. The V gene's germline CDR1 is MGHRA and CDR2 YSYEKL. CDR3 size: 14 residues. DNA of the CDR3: TGCGCCAGCAGTCCTCTAGACAGGAACACTGAAGCTTTCTTT. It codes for CASSPLDRNTEAFF.

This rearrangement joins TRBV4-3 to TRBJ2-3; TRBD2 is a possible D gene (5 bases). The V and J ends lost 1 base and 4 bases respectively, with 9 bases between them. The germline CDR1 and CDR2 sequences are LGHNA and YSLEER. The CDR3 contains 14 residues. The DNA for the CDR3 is TGCGCCAGCAGCCAAGTGGGAGCAGCAGATACGCAGTATTTT. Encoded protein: CASSQVGAADTQYF.

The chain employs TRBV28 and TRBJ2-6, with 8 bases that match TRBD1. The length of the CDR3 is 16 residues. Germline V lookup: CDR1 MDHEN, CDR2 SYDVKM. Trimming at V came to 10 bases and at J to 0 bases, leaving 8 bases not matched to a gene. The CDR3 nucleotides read TGTGCCACCATGACAGGGGTTGTCTCTGGGGCCAACGTCCTGACTTTC. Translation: CATMTGVVSGANVLTF.

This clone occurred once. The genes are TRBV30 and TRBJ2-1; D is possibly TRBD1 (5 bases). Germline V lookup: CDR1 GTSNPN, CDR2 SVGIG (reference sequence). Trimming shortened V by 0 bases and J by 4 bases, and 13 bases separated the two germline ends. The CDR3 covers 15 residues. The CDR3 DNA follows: TGTGCCTGGAGTGTACAGGCCAGGAGTTACAATGAGCAGTTCTTC. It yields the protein CAWSVQARSYNEQFF.

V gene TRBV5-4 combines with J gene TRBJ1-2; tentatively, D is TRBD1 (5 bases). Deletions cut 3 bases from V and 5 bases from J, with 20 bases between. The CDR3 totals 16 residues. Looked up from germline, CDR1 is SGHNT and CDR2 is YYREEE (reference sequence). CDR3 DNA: TGTGCCAGCAGCTCCTCAGGTGGGCAGGGCCGGTATGGCTACACCTTC. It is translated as CASSSSGGQGRYGYTF.

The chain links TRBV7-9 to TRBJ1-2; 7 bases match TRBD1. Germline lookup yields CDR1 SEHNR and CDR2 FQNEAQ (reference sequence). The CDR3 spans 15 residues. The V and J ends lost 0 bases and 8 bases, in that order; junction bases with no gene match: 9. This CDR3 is CASSLAPDRARGYTF. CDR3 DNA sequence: TGTGCCAGCAGCTTAGCCCCCGACAGGGCTCGAGGCTACACCTTC.

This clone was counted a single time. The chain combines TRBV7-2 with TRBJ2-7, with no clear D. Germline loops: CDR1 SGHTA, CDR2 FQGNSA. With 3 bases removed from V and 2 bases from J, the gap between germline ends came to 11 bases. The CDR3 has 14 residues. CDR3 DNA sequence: TGTGCCAGCAGCTTGTCGCTACAGACCTACGAGCAGTACTTC. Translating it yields CASSLSLQTYEQYF.

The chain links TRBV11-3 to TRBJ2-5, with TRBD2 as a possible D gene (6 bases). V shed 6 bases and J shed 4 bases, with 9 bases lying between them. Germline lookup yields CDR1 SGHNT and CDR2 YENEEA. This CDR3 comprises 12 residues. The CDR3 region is CASSGDSETQYF. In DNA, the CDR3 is TGTGCCAGCAGTGGGGACTCAGAGACCCAGTACTTC.